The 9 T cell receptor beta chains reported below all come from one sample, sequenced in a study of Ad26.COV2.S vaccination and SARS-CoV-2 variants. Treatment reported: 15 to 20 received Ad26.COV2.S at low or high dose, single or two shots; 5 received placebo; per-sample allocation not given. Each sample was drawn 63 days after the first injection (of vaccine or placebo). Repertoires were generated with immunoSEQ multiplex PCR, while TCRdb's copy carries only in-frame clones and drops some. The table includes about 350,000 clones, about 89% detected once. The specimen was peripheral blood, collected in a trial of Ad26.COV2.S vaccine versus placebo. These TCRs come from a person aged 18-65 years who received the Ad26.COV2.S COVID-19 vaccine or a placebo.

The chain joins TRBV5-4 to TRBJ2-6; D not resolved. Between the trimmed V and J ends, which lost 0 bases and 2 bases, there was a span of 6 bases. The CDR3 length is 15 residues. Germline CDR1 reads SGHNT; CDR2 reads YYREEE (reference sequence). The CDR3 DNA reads TGTGCCAGCAGCTTGGAGACTCCTGGGGCCAACGTCCTGACTTTC. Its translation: CASSLETPGANVLTF.

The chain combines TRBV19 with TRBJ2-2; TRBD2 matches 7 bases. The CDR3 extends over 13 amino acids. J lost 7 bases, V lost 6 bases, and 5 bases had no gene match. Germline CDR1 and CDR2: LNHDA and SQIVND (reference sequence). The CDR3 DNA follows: TGTGCCAGTAGCAGCGGGGAGGTCGGGGAGCTGTTTTTT. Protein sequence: CASSSGEVGELFF.

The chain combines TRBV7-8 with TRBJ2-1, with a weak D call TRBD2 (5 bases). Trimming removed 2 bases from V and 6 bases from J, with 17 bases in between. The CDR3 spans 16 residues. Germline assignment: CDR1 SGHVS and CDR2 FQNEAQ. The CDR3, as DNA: TGTGCCAGCAGCTTATACTTTGGGATTCGGGGCAATGAGCAGTTCTTC. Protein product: CASSLYFGIRGNEQFF.

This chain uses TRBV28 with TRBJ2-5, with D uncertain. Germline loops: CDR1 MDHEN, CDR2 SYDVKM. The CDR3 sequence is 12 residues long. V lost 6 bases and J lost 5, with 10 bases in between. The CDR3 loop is CASRRGWETQYF. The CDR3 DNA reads TGTGCCAGCAGGCGAGGATGGGAGACCCAGTACTTC.

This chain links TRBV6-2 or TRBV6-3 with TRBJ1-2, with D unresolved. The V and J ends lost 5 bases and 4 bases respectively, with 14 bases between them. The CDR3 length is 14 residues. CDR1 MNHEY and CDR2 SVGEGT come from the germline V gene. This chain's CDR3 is CASSSGPAIYGYTF. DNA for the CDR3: TGTGCCAGCAGTAGTGGGCCGGCGATCTATGGCTACACCTTC.

CDR3 nucleotide sequence: TGTGCCAGCAGTTTGAACTTCCTGGGTTATCAGCCCCAGCATTTT. As protein: CASSLNFLGYQPQHF. V is TRBV28 and J is TRBJ1-5; D is unresolved. Germline CDR1 is MDHEN and CDR2 is SYDVKM. The CDR3 has 15 residues. Trimming removed 3 bases from V and 5 bases from J, with 14 bases in between.

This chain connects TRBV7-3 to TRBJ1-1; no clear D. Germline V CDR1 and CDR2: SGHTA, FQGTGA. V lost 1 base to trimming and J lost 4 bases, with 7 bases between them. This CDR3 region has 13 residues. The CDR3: CASSLIYGTEAFF. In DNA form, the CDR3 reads TGTGCCAGCAGCTTAATTTACGGCACTGAAGCTTTCTTT.

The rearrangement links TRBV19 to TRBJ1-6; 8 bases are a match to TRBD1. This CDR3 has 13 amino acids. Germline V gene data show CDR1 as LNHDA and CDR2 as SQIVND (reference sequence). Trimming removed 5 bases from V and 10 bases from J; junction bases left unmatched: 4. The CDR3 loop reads CASSGQGSSPLHF. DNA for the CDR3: TGTGCCAGTAGTGGACAGGGATCCTCACCCCTCCACTTT.

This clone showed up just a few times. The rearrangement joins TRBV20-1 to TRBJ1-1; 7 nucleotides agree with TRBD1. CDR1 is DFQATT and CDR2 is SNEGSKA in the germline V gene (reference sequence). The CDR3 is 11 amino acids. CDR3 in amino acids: CAGGWNTEAFF. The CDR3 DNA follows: TGCGCAGGGGGATGGAACACTGAAGCTTTCTTT.